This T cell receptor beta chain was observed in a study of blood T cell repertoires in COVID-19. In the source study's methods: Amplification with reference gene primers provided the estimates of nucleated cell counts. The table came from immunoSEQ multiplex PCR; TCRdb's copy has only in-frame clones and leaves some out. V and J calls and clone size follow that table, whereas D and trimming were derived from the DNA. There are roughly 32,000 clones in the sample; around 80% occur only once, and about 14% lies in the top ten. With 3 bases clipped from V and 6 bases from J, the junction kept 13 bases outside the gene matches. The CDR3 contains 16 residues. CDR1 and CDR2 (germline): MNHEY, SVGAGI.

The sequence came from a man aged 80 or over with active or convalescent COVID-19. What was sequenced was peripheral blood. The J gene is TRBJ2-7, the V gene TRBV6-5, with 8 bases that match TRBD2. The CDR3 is CASSYSLTAGAVEQYF. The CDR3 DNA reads TGTGCCAGCAGTTATTCTCTGACAGCGGGAGCTGTCGAGCAGTACTTC.